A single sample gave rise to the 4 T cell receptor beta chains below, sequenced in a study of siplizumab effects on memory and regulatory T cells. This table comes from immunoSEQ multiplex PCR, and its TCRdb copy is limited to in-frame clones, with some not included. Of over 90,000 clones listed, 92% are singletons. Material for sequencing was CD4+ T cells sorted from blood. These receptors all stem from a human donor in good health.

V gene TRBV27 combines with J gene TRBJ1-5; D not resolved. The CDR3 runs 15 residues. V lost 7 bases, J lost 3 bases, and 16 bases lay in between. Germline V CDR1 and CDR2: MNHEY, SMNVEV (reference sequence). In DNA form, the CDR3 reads TGTGCCAGCAAAAACGACGTGGGGTACAATCAGCCCCAGCATTTT. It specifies CASKNDVGYNQPQHF.

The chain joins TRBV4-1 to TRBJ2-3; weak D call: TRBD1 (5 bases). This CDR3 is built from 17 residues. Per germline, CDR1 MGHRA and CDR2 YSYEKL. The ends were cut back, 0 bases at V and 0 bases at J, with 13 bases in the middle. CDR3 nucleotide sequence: TGCGCCAGCAGCCAAGAATCCAGGGCAACTAGCACAGATACGCAGTATTTT. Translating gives CASSQESRATSTDTQYF.

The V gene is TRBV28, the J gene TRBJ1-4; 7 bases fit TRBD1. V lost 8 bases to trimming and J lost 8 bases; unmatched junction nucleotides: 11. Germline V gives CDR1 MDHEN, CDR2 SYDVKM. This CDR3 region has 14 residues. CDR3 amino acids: CASATQPGGEKLFF. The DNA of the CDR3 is TGTGCCAGCGCTACACAGCCAGGGGGGGAAAAACTGTTTTTT.

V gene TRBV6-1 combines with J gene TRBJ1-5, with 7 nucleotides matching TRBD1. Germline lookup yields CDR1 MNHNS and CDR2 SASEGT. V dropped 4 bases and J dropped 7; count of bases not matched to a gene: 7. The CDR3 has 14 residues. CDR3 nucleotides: TGTGCCAGCAGTGCACCCCCAGGGGGACAGCCCCAGCATTTT. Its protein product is CASSAPPGGQPQHF.